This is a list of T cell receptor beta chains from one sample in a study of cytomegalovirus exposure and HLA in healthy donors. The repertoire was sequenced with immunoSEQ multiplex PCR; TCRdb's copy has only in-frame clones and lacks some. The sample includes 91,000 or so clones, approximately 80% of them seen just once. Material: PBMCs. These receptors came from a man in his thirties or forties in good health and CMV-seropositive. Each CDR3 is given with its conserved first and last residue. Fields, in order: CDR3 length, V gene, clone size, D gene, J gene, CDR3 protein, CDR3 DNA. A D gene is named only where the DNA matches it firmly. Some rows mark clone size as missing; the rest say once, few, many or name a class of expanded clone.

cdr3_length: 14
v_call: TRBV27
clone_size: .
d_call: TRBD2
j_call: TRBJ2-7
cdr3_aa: CASSRTSGNYEQYF
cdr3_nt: TGTGCCAGCAGTCGGACTAGCGGGAATTACGAGCAGTACTTC

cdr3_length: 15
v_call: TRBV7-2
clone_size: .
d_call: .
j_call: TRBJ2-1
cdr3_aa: CASSLQKSSYNEQFF
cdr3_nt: TGTGCCAGCAGCTTACAGAAAAGCTCCTACAATGAGCAGTTCTTC

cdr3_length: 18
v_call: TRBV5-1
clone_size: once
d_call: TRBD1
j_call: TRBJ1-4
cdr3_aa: CASSFSFSGQGLQEKLFF
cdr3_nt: TGCGCCAGCAGCTTCTCTTTTTCTGGACAGGGGCTACAGGAAAAACTGTTTTTT

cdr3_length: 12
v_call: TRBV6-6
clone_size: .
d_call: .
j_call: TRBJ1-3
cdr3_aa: CASIGSGNTIYF
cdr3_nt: TGTGCCTCCATCGGGTCTGGAAACACCATATATTTT

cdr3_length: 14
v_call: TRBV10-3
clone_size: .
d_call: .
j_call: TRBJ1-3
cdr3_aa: CAISEGQGGNTIYF
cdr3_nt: TGTGCCATCAGTGAGGGTCAGGGAGGAAACACCATATATTTT

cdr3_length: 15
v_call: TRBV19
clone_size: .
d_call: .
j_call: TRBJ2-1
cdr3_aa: CASSISLAVYNEQFF
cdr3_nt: TGTGCCAGTAGTATAAGTCTAGCTGTTTACAATGAGCAGTTCTTC

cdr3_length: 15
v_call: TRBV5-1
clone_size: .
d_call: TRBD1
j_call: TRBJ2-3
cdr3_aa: CASSPLGQGADTQYF
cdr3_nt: TGCGCCAGCAGCCCCTTGGGACAGGGGGCAGATACGCAGTATTTT

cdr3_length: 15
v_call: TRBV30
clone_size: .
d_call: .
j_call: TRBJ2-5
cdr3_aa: CAWSGGFLYQETQYF
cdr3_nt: TGTGCCTGGTCAGGAGGGTTTTTGTACCAAGAGACCCAGTACTTC

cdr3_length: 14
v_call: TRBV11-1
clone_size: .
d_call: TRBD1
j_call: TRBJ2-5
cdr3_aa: CASSLDRVQETQYF
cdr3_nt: TGTGCCAGCAGCTTGGACAGGGTCCAAGAGACCCAGTACTTC

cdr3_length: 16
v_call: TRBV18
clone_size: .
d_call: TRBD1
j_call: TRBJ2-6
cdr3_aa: CASSPATGVGANVLTF
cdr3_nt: TGTGCCAGCTCACCGGCTACAGGGGTCGGGGCCAACGTCCTGACTTTC

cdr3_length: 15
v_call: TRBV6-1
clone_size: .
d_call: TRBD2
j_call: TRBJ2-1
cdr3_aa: CASSEETAGVDEQFF
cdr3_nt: TGTGCCAGCAGTGAAGAAACAGCGGGAGTCGATGAGCAGTTCTTC

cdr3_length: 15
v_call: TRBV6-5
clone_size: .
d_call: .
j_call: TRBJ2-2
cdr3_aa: CASSYGTVNTGELFF
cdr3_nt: TGTGCCAGCAGTTACGGGACTGTAAACACCGGGGAGCTGTTTTTT

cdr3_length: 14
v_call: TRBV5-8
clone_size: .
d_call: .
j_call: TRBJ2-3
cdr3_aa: CASSLQGGTDTQYF
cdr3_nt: TGTGCCAGCAGCTTGCAAGGAGGTACAGATACGCAGTATTTT

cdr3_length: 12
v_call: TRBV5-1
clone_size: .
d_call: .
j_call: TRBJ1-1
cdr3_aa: CASRRWDTEAFF
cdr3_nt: TGCGCCAGCCGCAGGTGGGACACTGAAGCTTTCTTT

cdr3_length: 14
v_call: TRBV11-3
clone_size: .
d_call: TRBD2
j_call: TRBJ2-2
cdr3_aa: CASSLAGGTGELFF
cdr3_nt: TGTGCCAGCAGCTTAGCGGGAGGTACCGGGGAGCTGTTTTTT

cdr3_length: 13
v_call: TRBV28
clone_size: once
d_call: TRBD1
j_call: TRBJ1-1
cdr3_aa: CASSFPGQNQAFF
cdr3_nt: TGTGCCAGCAGTTTTCCGGGACAGAATCAAGCTTTCTTT

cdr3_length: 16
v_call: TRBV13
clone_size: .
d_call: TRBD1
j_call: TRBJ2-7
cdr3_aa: CASSLSGTGIIYEQYF
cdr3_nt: TGTGCCAGCAGCTTATCCGGGACAGGTATTATTTACGAGCAGTACTTC

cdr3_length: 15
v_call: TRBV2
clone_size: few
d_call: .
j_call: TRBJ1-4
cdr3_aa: CAGEKGTGRNEKLFF
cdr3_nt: TGTGCCGGCGAAAAGGGCACAGGGCGGAATGAAAAACTGTTTTTT

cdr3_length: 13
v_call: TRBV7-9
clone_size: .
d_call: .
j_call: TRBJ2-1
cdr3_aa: CASSLYPRDEQFF
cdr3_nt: TGTGCCAGCAGCTTATACCCCCGCGATGAGCAGTTCTTC

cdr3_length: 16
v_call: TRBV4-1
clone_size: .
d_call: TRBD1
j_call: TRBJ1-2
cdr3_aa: CASSRYGQEFIYGYTF
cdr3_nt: TGCGCCAGCAGCCGGTATGGACAGGAATTTATCTATGGCTACACCTTC

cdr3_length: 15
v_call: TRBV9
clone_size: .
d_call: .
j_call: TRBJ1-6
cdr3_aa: CASSVDRRRGSPLHF
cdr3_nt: TGTGCCAGCAGCGTAGATCGCCGGCGGGGATCACCCCTCCACTTT

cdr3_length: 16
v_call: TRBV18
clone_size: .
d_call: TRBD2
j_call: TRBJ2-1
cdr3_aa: CASSPPEREFYNEQFF
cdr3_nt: TGTGCCAGCTCACCTCCTGAGCGGGAGTTTTACAATGAGCAGTTCTTC

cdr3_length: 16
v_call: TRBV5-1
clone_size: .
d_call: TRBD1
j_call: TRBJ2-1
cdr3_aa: CASSLEGAISYNEQFF
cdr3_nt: TGCGCCAGCAGCTTGGAGGGGGCGATCTCCTACAATGAGCAGTTCTTC

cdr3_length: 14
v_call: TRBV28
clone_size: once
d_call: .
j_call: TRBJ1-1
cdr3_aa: CASRMGRSNTEAFF
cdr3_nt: TGTGCCAGCAGGATGGGGCGGTCGAACACTGAAGCTTTCTTT

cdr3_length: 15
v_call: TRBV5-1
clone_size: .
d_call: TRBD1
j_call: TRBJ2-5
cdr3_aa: CASSWGQGGYETQYF
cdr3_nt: TGCGCCAGCAGCTGGGGACAGGGTGGGTATGAGACCCAGTACTTC

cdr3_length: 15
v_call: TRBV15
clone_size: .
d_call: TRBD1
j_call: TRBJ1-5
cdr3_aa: CATTTGELTNQPQHF
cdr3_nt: TGTGCCACCACAACAGGGGAACTTACGAATCAGCCCCAGCATTTT

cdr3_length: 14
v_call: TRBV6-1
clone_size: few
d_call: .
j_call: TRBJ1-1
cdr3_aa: CASSVYYANTEAFF
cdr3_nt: TGTGCCAGCAGTGTCTACTACGCGAACACTGAAGCTTTCTTT

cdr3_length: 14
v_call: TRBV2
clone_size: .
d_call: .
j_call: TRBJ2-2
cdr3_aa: CASSERGRGGELFF
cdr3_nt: TGTGCCAGCAGTGAAAGGGGGCGGGGCGGGGAGCTGTTTTTT

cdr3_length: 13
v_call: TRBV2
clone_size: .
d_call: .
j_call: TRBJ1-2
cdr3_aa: CASSSTGSYGYTF
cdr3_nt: TGTGCCAGCAGTTCCACAGGGAGCTATGGCTACACCTTC

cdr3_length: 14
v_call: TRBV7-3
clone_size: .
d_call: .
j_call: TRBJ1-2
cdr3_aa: CASSPGGGGYGYTF
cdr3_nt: TGTGCCAGCAGCCCCGGGGGGGGAGGCTATGGCTACACCTTC

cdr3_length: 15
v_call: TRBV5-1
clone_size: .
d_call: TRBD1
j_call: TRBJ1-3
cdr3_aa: CASSFRRGQGNTIYF
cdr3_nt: TGCGCCAGCAGCTTCCGCAGGGGGCAAGGAAACACCATATATTTT

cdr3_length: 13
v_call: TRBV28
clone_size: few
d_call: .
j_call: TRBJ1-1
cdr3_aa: CASIYRATTEAFF
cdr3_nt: TGTGCCAGCATTTACAGGGCTACCACTGAAGCTTTCTTT

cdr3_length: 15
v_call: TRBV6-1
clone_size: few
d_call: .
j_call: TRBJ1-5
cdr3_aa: CASSEGSLGNQPQHF
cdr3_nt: TGTGCCAGCAGTGAAGGGTCCTTAGGCAATCAGCCCCAGCATTTT

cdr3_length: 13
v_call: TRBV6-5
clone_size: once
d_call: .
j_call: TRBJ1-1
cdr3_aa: CASRPDSRASAFF
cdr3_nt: TGTGCCAGCAGGCCTGACAGCAGGGCGTCAGCTTTCTTT

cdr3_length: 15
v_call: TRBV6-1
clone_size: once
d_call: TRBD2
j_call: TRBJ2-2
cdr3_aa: CASSGLAGFTGELFF
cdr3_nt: TGTGCCAGCAGTGGACTAGCGGGATTCACCGGGGAGCTGTTTTTT

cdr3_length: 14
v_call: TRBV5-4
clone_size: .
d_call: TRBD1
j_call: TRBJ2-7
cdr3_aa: CASSLAAGGKEQYF
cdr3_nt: TGTGCCAGCAGCTTGGCCGCAGGGGGTAAAGAGCAGTACTTC

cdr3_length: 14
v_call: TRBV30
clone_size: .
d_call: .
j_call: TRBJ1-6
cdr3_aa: CAWSVLGLESPLHF
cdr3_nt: TGTGCCTGGAGTGTACTCGGGTTGGAATCACCCCTCCACTTT

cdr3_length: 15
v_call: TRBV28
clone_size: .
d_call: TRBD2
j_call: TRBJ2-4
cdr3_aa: CASSSTSGGINIQYF
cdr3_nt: TGTGCCAGCAGCTCCACTAGCGGGGGGATAAACATTCAGTACTTC

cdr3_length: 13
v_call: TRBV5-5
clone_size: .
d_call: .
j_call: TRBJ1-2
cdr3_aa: CASSAGQRYGYTF
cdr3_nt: TGTGCCAGCAGCGCCGGACAGCGCTATGGCTACACCTTC

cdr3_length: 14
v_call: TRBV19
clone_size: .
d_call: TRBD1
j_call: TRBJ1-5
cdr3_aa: CASSGQGRGQPQHF
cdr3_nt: TGTGCCAGTAGTGGACAGGGACGGGGTCAGCCCCAGCATTTT

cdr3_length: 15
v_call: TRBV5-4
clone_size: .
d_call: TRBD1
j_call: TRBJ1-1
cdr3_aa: CASSTSWDRNTEAFF
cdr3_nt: TGTGCCAGCAGCACTTCGTGGGACAGGAACACTGAAGCTTTCTTT

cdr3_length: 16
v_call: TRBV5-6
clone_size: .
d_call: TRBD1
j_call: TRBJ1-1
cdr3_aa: CASSLERGRLFTEAFF
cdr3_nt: TGTGCCAGCAGCTTGGAAAGGGGGCGCCTATTCACTGAAGCTTTCTTT

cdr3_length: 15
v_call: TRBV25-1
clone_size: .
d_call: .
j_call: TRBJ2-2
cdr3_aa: CASSDPGLFSGELFF
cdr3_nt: TGTGCCAGCAGTGATCCCGGACTTTTTTCCGGGGAGCTGTTTTTT

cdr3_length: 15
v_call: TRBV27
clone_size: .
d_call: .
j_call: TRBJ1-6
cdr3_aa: CASSLDAQGRSPLHF
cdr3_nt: TGTGCCAGCAGTTTAGATGCTCAGGGTAGATCACCCCTCCACTTT

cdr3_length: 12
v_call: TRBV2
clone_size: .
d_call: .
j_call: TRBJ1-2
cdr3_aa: CASIVVDYGYTF
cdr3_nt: TGTGCCAGCATAGTAGTGGACTATGGCTACACCTTC

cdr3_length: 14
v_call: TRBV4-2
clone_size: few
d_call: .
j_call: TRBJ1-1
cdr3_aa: CASSQDTHRDEAFF
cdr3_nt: TGTGCCAGCAGCCAAGATACGCACCGAGATGAAGCTTTCTTT

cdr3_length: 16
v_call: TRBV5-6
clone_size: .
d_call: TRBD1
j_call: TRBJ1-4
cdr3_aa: CASSLLMEGAYEKLFF
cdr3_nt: TGTGCCAGCAGCCTACTGATGGAGGGGGCTTATGAAAAACTGTTTTTT

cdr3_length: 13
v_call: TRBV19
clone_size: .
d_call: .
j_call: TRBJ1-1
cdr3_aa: CASSRTVNTEAFF
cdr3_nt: TGTGCCAGTAGTAGGACAGTGAACACTGAAGCTTTCTTT

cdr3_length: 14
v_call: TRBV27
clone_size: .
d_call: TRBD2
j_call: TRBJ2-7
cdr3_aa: CASSERGALYEQYF
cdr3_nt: TGTGCCAGCAGTGAGCGGGGAGCTTTGTACGAGCAGTACTTC

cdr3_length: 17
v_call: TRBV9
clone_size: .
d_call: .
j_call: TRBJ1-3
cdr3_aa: CASSVEPRISSGNTIYF
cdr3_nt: TGTGCCAGCAGCGTAGAACCCAGGATAAGCTCTGGAAACACCATATATTTT

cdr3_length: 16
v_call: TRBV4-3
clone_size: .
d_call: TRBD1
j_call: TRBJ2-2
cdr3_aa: CASSPDRTGATGELFF
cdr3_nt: TGCGCCAGCAGCCCGGACCGGACAGGGGCCACCGGGGAGCTGTTTTTT

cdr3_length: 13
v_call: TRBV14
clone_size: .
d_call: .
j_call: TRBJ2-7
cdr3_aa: CASSQALRGEQYF
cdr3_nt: TGTGCCAGCAGCCAAGCTCTTCGGGGAGAGCAGTACTTC